Included here is one TCR beta chain sequence, with context. Its target is unknown. V was pared by 4 bases and J by 3 bases, with 10 bases between. The CDR3 runs to 13 residues. The germline V gene encodes CDR1 SGHAT and CDR2 FQDESV (reference sequence). The sample is drawn from a study of OX40 agonist ivuxolimab in advanced cancers. As for the study in general: Dose-escalation cases comprised hepatocellular carcinoma, melanoma, renal cell or head and neck cancer. Notes on the study in general: The study found that CD8+ T cells averaged more expanded clones than CD4+. Dose levels from 0.1 to 3.0 mg/kg saw CD4+ and CD8+ blood T cells expand clonally by week 6.

People who had autoimmune disease history or systemic immunosuppression were excluded. Data came from immunoSEQ multiplex PCR; TCRdb stores just in-frame clones and leaves some out. Of tens of thousands of clones in the sample, approximately 90% are singletons; the top ten hold about 25%. Here the sequenced sample was CD4+ or CD8+ T cells sorted from blood, taken in a trial of the OX40 agonist ivuxolimab. The sequence came from an adult with an advanced solid tumor such as melanoma, head and neck, liver or kidney cancer. The chain carries TRBV11-1 and TRBJ2-7, with D perhaps matching TRBD2 (5 bases). CDR3 DNA: TGTGCCAGCAGCTCCCTGGGGAGCTACGAGCAGTACTTC. It specifies CASSSLGSYEQYF.